These 12 T cell receptor beta chains were all obtained from the same sample, sequenced in a study of blood T cell repertoires in COVID-19. This table comes from immunoSEQ multiplex PCR, and its TCRdb copy is limited to in-frame clones, with some not included. The sample gives approximately 130,000 clones, around 89% of which show up once; 7.6% is in the top ten. What was sequenced was peripheral blood. All receptors derive from a man between 45 and 60 years old with acute or convalescent COVID-19.

V gene TRBV30 combines with J gene TRBJ1-5, with D perhaps matching TRBD1 (5 bases). Deletions cut 0 bases from V and 2 bases from J, with 11 bases between. The CDR3 spans 15 residues. Germline CDR1 and CDR2: GTSNPN and SVGIG (reference sequence). The CDR3 bases are TGTGCCTGGAGTGTAAGGGGTGGTGGCAATCAGCCCCAGCATTTT. This gives the protein CAWSVRGGGNQPQHF.

The CDR3 region is CASSFGSGTSAYYGYTF. The CDR3, as DNA: TGTGCCAGCAGCTTTGGGTCCGGGACATCGGCTTACTATGGCTACACCTTC. The chain has TRBV7-9 and TRBJ1-2, with TRBD1 as a possible D gene (6 bases). V dropped 3 bases and J dropped 3 bases, with 20 bases sitting between them. The CDR3 covers 17 residues. Germline V lookup: CDR1 SEHNR, CDR2 FQNEAQ (reference sequence).

The chain employs TRBV5-1 and TRBJ2-1; the D gene is possibly TRBD2 (6 bases). V gave up 0 bases and J gave up 2 bases, with 15 bases separating them. Germline lookup yields CDR1 SGHRS and CDR2 YFSETQ. The CDR3 is 17 residues long. CDR3 coding DNA: TGCGCCAGCAGCTTGGTCGCCGGGGGTGCCGCCTACAATGAGCAGTTCTTC. This translates into CASSLVAGGAAYNEQFF.

The chain has TRBV6-5 and TRBJ1-4; D gene unclear. Trimming cost V 6 bases and J 6 bases, with 11 bases left between them. CDR3 length equals 13 residues. CDR1 MNHEY and CDR2 SVGAGI come from the germline V gene. CDR3 loop: CASRVQRDEKLFF. CDR3 DNA sequence: TGTGCCAGCAGAGTACAGAGGGATGAAAAACTGTTTTTT.

This chain's CDR3 is CSASPRAGGYTF. CDR3 DNA: TGCAGTGCTAGTCCCCGGGCGGGAGGCTACACCTTC. The V and J genes are TRBV20-1 and TRBJ1-2; no clear D. Trimming left V 3 bases short and J 8 bases short, with 13 bases between. The CDR3 has 12 amino acids. CDR1 is DFQATT, CDR2 SNEGSKA, per germline (reference sequence).

The V call is TRBV7-6, the J call TRBJ2-7; possibly TRBD2 for D (6 bases). Looked up from germline, CDR1 is SGHVS and CDR2 is FNYEAQ. The CDR3 spans 11 residues. V lost 8 bases and J 6 bases, leaving 11 bases between the germline ends. CDR3 nucleotide sequence: TGTGCCAGCGGTTACGGGGGCGAGCAGTACTTC. Translating gives CASGYGGEQYF.

The chain is built from TRBV21-1 and TRBJ2-1; TRBD2, the table's D call, was not compared with the DNA. TRBV21-1 is a known pseudogene. The CDR3 has 20 residues. In DNA form, the CDR3 reads TGTGCCAGCACTAATTTAAACGGGACTAGCGGGGCTAGCTCCTACAATGAGCAGTTCTTC. Its protein product is CASTNLNGTSGASSYNEQFF.

V is TRBV6-5 and J is TRBJ1-1, with TRBD1 as a possible D gene (6 bases). CDR3 length equals 11 residues. Germline V gives CDR1 MNHEY, CDR2 SVGAGI. This chain's CDR3 is CVAAGVGEAFF. The CDR3 nucleotides are TGTGTCGCGGCAGGGGTTGGTGAAGCTTTCTTT.

In its sample, this clone was seen once. The chain recombines TRBV3-1 (or the pseudogene TRBV3-2) with TRBJ2-2; TRBD2 matches at 7 bases. The CDR3 runs 15 residues. Germline values: CDR1 LGHDT, CDR2 YNNKEL (reference sequence). V dropped 0 bases and J dropped 8; count of bases not matched to a gene: 6. The DNA for the CDR3 is TGTGCCAGCAGCCAAGATCTTGGGAGGGCGGGGGAGCTGTTTTTT. Its translation is CASSQDLGRAGELFF.

The chain is built from TRBV5-1 and TRBJ1-4, with 8 bases aligning to TRBD1. With 7 bases clipped from V and 7 bases from J, the junction kept 9 bases outside the gene matches. The germline CDR1 and CDR2 sequences are SGHRS and YFSETQ. The CDR3 has 14 residues. The CDR3 spells CASGVGQGSEKLFF. CDR3 in DNA: TGCGCCAGCGGAGTAGGACAGGGAAGTGAAAAACTGTTTTTT.

V usage is TRBV25-1 and J usage is TRBJ1-1; D uncertain. Germline lookup yields CDR1 MGHDK and CDR2 SYGVNS. V was clipped by 6 bases and J by 3 bases, with 5 bases between them. This CDR3 has 11 amino acids. CDR3 nucleotide sequence: TGTGCCAGCAGGGAGGACACTGAAGCTTTCTTT. Translated, it gives CASREDTEAFF.

Written as DNA, the CDR3 is TGTGCCTGGAGCATGCGGGGAGGCGGGAATACGCAGTATTTT. Translated: CAWSMRGGGNTQYF. The V and J genes are TRBV30 and TRBJ2-3, with a possible D match to TRBD2 (6 bases). From germline, CDR1 is GTSNPN and CDR2 SVGIG (reference sequence). This CDR3 has 14 residues. Trimming took 3 bases from V and 7 from J, leaving 17 bases between them.